This TCR beta chain was found in a study of response to subunit inactivated influenza vaccine (dated by TCRdb to between 2018 and 2020). Context from the whole study: Deep quantitative profiling of the T cell receptor repertoire was used in the study to follow responses to a trivalent subunit inactivated influenza vaccine.

Results the study describes overall, beyond this receptor: According to the authors, only a limited number of new T cells may be recruited by each seasonal influenza vaccination.

The library was produced with RT-PCR. The sequencing machine was an Illumina HiSeq 2500. TCRdb cleaned the public reads at Q25 with fastp, built clones with MiXCR and kept in-frame beta chains. For every CDR3 protein sequence, its rows merge into one entry that carries the most common genes and DNA. This sample holds approximately 520,000 distinct CDR3 sequences; approximately 15% were observed only once. The ten biggest clones cover less than 4% of the sample. From the cysteine up to the phenylalanine, the CDR3 has a length of 15 residues. Only the CDR3 DNA is retained, 45 bases long and in frame from the first base. Via the germline V gene (reference sequence), CDR1 is DFQATT and CDR2 SNEGSKA. Germline trimming amounts to 5 bases on V and 4 bases on J, with 10 as the count of junction bases outside the gene matches. A remark on this clonotype: This receptor's antigen is unknown. Nothing much larger sits one base from this clone, and base qualities are not available.

This TCR was recovered from a man between 50 and 75 years old who received an inactivated influenza vaccine. Donor details come from another sample of the same person, matched by shared clones. Material: CD4+ T cells sorted from PBMCs, obtained roughly 24 months after vaccination. The rearranged chain carries TRBV20-1 and TRBJ2-7; 11 central bases correspond to TRBD2. In nucleotides, the sequence is TGCAGTGCTGCCGGGACTAGCGGTCCCGGTTACGAGCAGTACTTC. It is translated as CSAAGTSGPGYEQYF.